One and the same sample provided the 3 T cell receptor beta chains below, sequenced in a study of Graves' ophthalmopathy and Graves' hyperthyroidism. Amplification targeted the TCR beta CDR3 regions, with RNA transcripts as the source material. The library came from an HTBI-primed first-round RT-PCR and a second-round multiplex PCR. TCRdb redid the calling of the multiplex PCR reads with MiXCR, one entry per CDR3 protein. The sample holds more than 1,000,000 distinct CDR3 sequences, less than 45% seen once. Sequencing used peripheral blood or thyroid tissue (not recorded which). The receptors were gathered from an adult man with Graves' hyperthyroidism.

The table lists this clonotype with many counts. The chain is built from TRBV11-2 and TRBJ1-2; D is possibly TRBD1 (6 bases). V lost 4 bases and J 2 bases, leaving 8 bases between the germline ends. In germline, CDR1 is SGHAT, CDR2 FQNNGV. The length of the CDR3 is 13 residues. The CDR3 coding sequence is TGTGCCAGCAGCTCCGACAGGAACTATGGCTACACCTTC. This encodes CASSSDRNYGYTF.

The V gene is TRBV10-3, the J gene TRBJ1-2; no clear D. Trimming pared 8 bases from V and 4 bases from J, leaving 14 bases between. This CDR3 comprises 13 residues. Per germline, CDR1 ENHRY and CDR2 SYGVKD. The CDR3 region has the DNA TGTGCCATCCTAGAACGGGTAGGCTATGGCTACACCTTC. It is translated as CAILERVGYGYTF.

On this clonotype: At one end the junction does not follow the germline gene, possibly because of a read error. The chain employs TRBV5-6 and TRBJ1-5; no definite D call. Germline assignment: CDR1 SGHDT and CDR2 YYEEEE. The CDR3 extends over 15 amino acids. The CDR3: CASNLMAGPDQPQHF. CDR3 nucleotide sequence: TGTGCCAGCAACTTGATGGCAGGACCTGATCAGCCCCAGCATTTT.